Listed below are T cell receptor beta chains from one sample, sequenced in a study of shared clonotypes between healthy human individuals. Sequencing was performed with immunoSEQ multiplex PCR; in TCRdb, only in-frame clones are kept and a portion is missing. The repertoire holds about 2,100,000 clones, with 85% to 95% as singletons. Sequencing used naive CD8+ T cells from PBMCs. Source of these receptors: a man between 18 and 35 years old in good health. Some clones in this sample may be carry-over from other donors' samples. CDR3s include the opening cysteine and the closing phenylalanine or tryptophan.

v_gene	j_gene	CDR3aa
TRBV27	TRBJ2-3	CASSPPSGATDTQYF
TRBV27	TRBJ2-3	CASSPLSTDTQYF
TRBV19	TRBJ2-7	CASSIGISYEQYF
TRBV5-4	TRBJ2-5	CASSLGAGGGETQYF
TRBV6-6	TRBJ2-7	CASEYGQTNSYEQYF
TRBV7-9	TRBJ2-3	CASSLSRERTDTQYF
TRBV7-9	TRBJ2-7	CASRSSSYEQYF
TRBV10-3	TRBJ2-1	CAISEGQGRNNEQFF
TRBV19	TRBJ1-1	CASSAGVATEAFF
TRBV4-3	TRBJ2-7	CASSQGARESEGYEQYF
TRBV4-2	TRBJ1-1	CASSQGQPNRAFF
TRBV15	TRBJ2-7	CATSTRQAGASEQYF
TRBV7-2	TRBJ1-2	CASSLDRGSNYGYTF
TRBV27	TRBJ1-5	CASSLIGGSQPQHF
TRBV28	TRBJ2-7	CASSWSSANEQYF
TRBV4-1	TRBJ2-1	CASSQHRLAGGNEQFF
TRBV5-8	TRBJ1-5	CASSLRVSNQPQHF
TRBV5-1	TRBJ1-2	CASSRPEGGYTF
TRBV7-9	TRBJ1-5	CASSGQESADQPQHF
TRBV28	TRBJ1-5	CASSFVRRQPQHF
TRBV27	TRBJ1-1	CASSPLTGNTEAFF
TRBV7-8	TRBJ1-2	CASSFGLVGQNYGYTF
TRBV9	TRBJ1-3	CASSVAHRASGNTIYF
TRBV30	TRBJ1-5	CAFKHGGDNQPQHF
TRBV12-5	TRBJ2-7	CASGSGSPYEQYF
TRBV4-2	TRBJ2-7	CASSQTAMGRYEQYF
TRBV28	TRBJ2-7	CASSLHGAPYEQYF
TRBV4-3	TRBJ2-2	CASSQGGGNTGELFF
TRBV19	TRBJ2-1	CASSSMKREPRYEQFF